These T cell receptor beta chains were read from a single sample in a study of T cell changes during pregnancy in multiple sclerosis. Here immunoSEQ multiplex PCR was the method, and the copy in TCRdb shows in-frame clones only, minus some. The profile covers approximately 130,000 clones, with 95% to 98% appearing a single time and 0.44% taken by the ten largest. Sequenced here: peripheral blood, sampled after pregnancy. Receptors were obtained from a female donor with multiple sclerosis, enrolled in a pregnancy study. The CDR3 runs from the conserved cysteine through the conserved F or W. The D gene is left open where the match is weak. A row's size may be missing; if present it is once, few, many or a size class.

clone size,D gene,J gene,V gene,CDR3 protein,CDR3 DNA
.,TRBD1,TRBJ2-3,TRBV6-1,CASRDRVSADTQYF,TGTGCCAGCAGGGACAGGGTATCGGCTGATACGCAGTATTTT
.,TRBD2,TRBJ2-3,TRBV27,CASSLSAGRARTDTQYF,TGTGCCAGCAGTTTAAGCGCGGGGAGGGCTCGTACAGATACGCAGTATTTT
once,TRBD1,TRBJ1-5,TRBV19,CASSPQQGSNQPQHF,TGTGCCAGTAGTCCCCAACAGGGGAGCAATCAGCCCCAGCATTTT
.,TRBD1,TRBJ2-2,TRBV28,CASSFSDRDTGELFF,TGTGCCAGCAGTTTCTCAGACAGGGACACCGGGGAGCTGTTTTTT
.,TRBD1,TRBJ2-1,TRBV7-9,CASSSSRDRPYNEQFF,TGTGCCAGCAGCTCCTCCCGGGACAGACCATACAATGAGCAGTTCTTC
.,TRBD2,TRBJ2-3,TRBV15,CATSRGASGSGDTQYF,TGTGCCACCAGCAGAGGGGCTAGCGGGAGTGGGGATACGCAGTATTTT
.,TRBD1,TRBJ2-2,TRBV7-9,CASSFTGGAGELFF,TGTGCCAGCAGCTTCACAGGGGGAGCCGGGGAGCTGTTTTTT
.,.,TRBJ1-2,TRBV27,CASSPNLQDGKAYGYTF,TGTGCCAGCAGTCCGAACCTACAGGACGGAAAAGCCTATGGCTACACCTTC
once,TRBD1,TRBJ2-4,TRBV19,CASSIRGRGENIQYF,TGTGCCAGTAGTATCAGGGGGCGAGGGGAAAACATTCAGTACTTC
.,TRBD1,TRBJ2-6,TRBV28,CASSYDRAGANVLTF,TGTGCCAGCAGCTATGACAGGGCCGGGGCCAACGTCCTGACTTTC
.,.,TRBJ2-7,TRBV6-6,CASSFLDSSYEQYF,TGTGCCAGCAGTTTCCTCGACAGTTCCTACGAGCAGTACTTC
.,.,TRBJ2-1,TRBV25-1,CASSDGPSGNEQFF,TGTGCCAGCAGTGATGGCCCCTCCGGGAATGAGCAGTTCTTC
.,.,TRBJ1-5,TRBV2,CASSGSDSRNQPQHF,TGTGCCAGCAGTGGGTCAGACAGCCGCAATCAGCCCCAGCATTTT
.,.,TRBJ2-7,TRBV11-2,CASSFSFLYEQYF,TGTGCCAGCAGCTTTAGCTTCCTCTACGAGCAGTACTTC
.,.,TRBJ2-7,TRBV10-2,CASSKVRGGQFYEQYF,TGCGCCAGCAGCAAAGTGAGAGGCGGGCAGTTCTACGAGCAGTACTTC
.,TRBD1,TRBJ2-1,TRBV15,CATSGGQGNNEQFF,TGTGCCACCAGCGGGGGACAGGGGAACAATGAGCAGTTCTTC
.,.,TRBJ2-1,TRBV27,CASSPTVYNEQFF,TGTGCCAGCAGCCCTACAGTCTACAATGAGCAGTTCTTC
.,TRBD1,TRBJ1-2,TRBV4-1,CASRPTGGYGYTF,TGCGCCAGCAGGCCCACAGGGGGCTATGGCTACACCTTC
.,.,TRBJ1-5,TRBV4-1,CASSQVWGQSNQPQHF,TGCGCCAGCAGCCAAGTTTGGGGACAAAGCAATCAGCCCCAGCATTTT
.,TRBD1,TRBJ1-5,TRBV15,CATSRGDRVDQPQHF,TGTGCCACCAGCAGAGGAGACAGGGTAGATCAGCCCCAGCATTTT
.,TRBD2,TRBJ2-5,TRBV7-7,CASRASGTSALGKQYF,TGTGCTAGCAGAGCCTCCGGGACTAGCGCTTTAGGGAAGCAGTACTTC
once,.,TRBJ1-5,TRBV9,CASSVGEGLGNQPQHF,TGTGCCAGCAGCGTAGGGGAGGGGCTCGGCAATCAGCCCCAGCATTTT
.,.,TRBJ2-1,TRBV27,CASSPGRYNEQFF,TGTGCCAGCAGTCCGGGTCGCTACAATGAGCAGTTCTTC
.,TRBD2,TRBJ2-1,TRBV10-3,CAISESGRTTYNEQFF,TGTGCCATCAGTGAAAGCGGGAGGACTACTTACAATGAGCAGTTCTTC